This TCR beta chain came from a study of OX40 agonist ivuxolimab in advanced cancers. Notes on the study in general: More expanded clones were found, on average, in CD8+ than in CD4+ T cells. Both blood CD4+ and CD8+ T cells showed clonal growth by week 6 at 0.1 to 3.0 mg/kg.

Germline V CDR1 and CDR2: SEHNR, FQNEAQ (reference sequence). The trim removed 3 bases at V and 2 bases at J, leaving 0 bases unmatched. The length of the CDR3 is 14 residues. Regarding this clone: The antigen is not known.

The assay was immunoSEQ multiplex PCR, and TCRdb's table has in-frame clones only and misses some. The repertoire holds 40,000 to 45,000 clones, with 85% to 90% as singletons. The origin of this receptor is an adult with an advanced solid tumor such as melanoma, head and neck, liver or kidney cancer. The sample was CD4+ or CD8+ T cells sorted from blood, taken in a trial of the OX40 agonist ivuxolimab. The chain links TRBV7-9 to TRBJ1-2; 10 positions match TRBD1. CDR3 amino acids: CASSLGQGNYGYTF. CDR3 in DNA: TGTGCCAGCAGCTTGGGACAGGGGAACTATGGCTACACCTTC.